These 16 T cell receptor beta chains came from one sample sequenced in a study of blood T cell repertoires in COVID-19 (dated by TCRdb to 2020 to 2021). The library was obtained by the immunoSEQ multiplex PCR assay. The clones in this table, taken by TCRdb from immuneACCESS, are in-frame only. Not every clone is retained; where verified, under half of the shortfall comes from an unresolved V gene, and the cause of the rest is unknown. The sample table lists some 120,000 clones, approximately 77% of them with a count of one. Over 7% of the sample rests with the top ten. Sequences were obtained from peripheral blood. These receptors all stem from a human donor in a cohort sampled during active COVID-19.

This clone appeared a few times. The chain uses TRBV10-3 and TRBJ1-2; no clear D gene. V was trimmed by 2 bases and J by 0 bases, leaving 7 bases between them. Germline values: CDR1 ENHRY, CDR2 SYGVKD. The CDR3 runs to 14 residues. The DNA for the CDR3 is TGTGCCATCAGTGAGGACATATCTAACTATGGCTACACCTTC. Translation: CAISEDISNYGYTF.

The rearrangement joins TRBV11-2 to TRBJ2-7, with 14 bases that match TRBD2. The CDR3 consists of 18 residues. Losses at the gene ends were 5 bases for V and 2 bases for J; bases not matched to a gene: 11. Germline lookup yields CDR1 SGHAT and CDR2 FQNNGV. CDR3 DNA: TGTGCCAGCAGCCCAATCGGACTAGCGGGAGGATACACCTACGAGCAGTACTTC. Its translation is CASSPIGLAGGYTYEQYF.

V gene TRBV12-5 combines with J gene TRBJ1-1; possible D gene TRBD1, 5 bases. Trimming took off 7 bases at V and 0 bases at J, with 12 bases between the two ends. Germline V lookup: CDR1 LGHNT, CDR2 FRNRAP. The CDR3 sequence is 14 residues long. The CDR3, as DNA: TGTGCTAGTGCCACCCAGGGCATGAACACTGAAGCTTTCTTT. Translated, it gives CASATQGMNTEAFF. Full variable domain (remainder filled in from reference TRBV12-5 and TRBJ1-1): DARVTQTPRHKVTEMGQEVTMRCQPILGHNTVFWYRQTMMQGLELLAYFRNRAPLDDSGMPKDRFSAEMPDATLATLKIQPSEPRDSAVYFCASATQGMNTEAFFGQGTRLTVV.

CDR3 sequence: CASSQAPLNRYNEQFF. DNA of the CDR3: TGTGCCAGCAGCCAAGCCCCCTTAAACAGGTACAATGAGCAGTTCTTC. The chain combines TRBV3-1 (or the pseudogene TRBV3-2) with TRBJ2-1; D is perhaps TRBD1 (5 bases). Looked up from germline, CDR1 is LGHDT and CDR2 is YNNKEL (reference sequence). This CDR3 region has 16 residues. Trimming pared 1 base from V and 4 bases from J, leaving 14 bases between.

The chain links TRBV9 to TRBJ2-1, with TRBD2 as a possible D gene (6 bases). CDR3 length: 17 residues. V shed 3 bases and J shed 2 bases, with 18 bases lying between them. Germline V lookup: CDR1 SGDLS, CDR2 YYNGEE. CDR3: CASSAPKEGVAYNEQFF. In DNA form, the CDR3 reads TGTGCCAGCAGCGCCCCCAAGGAGGGAGTGGCCTACAATGAGCAGTTCTTC.

The chain recombines TRBV6-6 with TRBJ1-1, with 7 bases that match TRBD1. The germline V gene encodes CDR1 MNHNY and CDR2 SVGAGI (reference sequence). The trim removed 0 bases at V and 0 bases at J, leaving 4 bases unmatched. The length of the CDR3 is 16 residues. CDR3 coding DNA: TGTGCCAGCAGTTACTCGTTGGGACAGATGAACACTGAAGCTTTCTTT. Translated, it gives CASSYSLGQMNTEAFF.

The rearrangement joins TRBV4-1 to TRBJ2-7, with D uncertain. Looked up from germline, CDR1 is MGHRA and CDR2 is YSYEKL. V lost 4 bases, J lost 2 bases, and 15 bases lay in between. This CDR3 is 15 amino acids long. The CDR3 sequence is CASSPARSPTYEQYF. The CDR3 DNA reads TGCGCCAGCAGCCCCGCTCGATCCCCTACCTACGAGCAGTACTTC.

J is TRBJ1-1 and V is TRBV30; D ambiguous. V was trimmed by 1 base and J by 4 bases, leaving 10 bases between them. Germline lookup yields CDR1 GTSNPN and CDR2 SVGIG (reference sequence). The CDR3 extends over 13 amino acids. CDR3 bases: TGTGCCTGGAGTGAAGGTCGGAGCACTGAAGCTTTCTTT. Residues: CAWSEGRSTEAFF.

This clone has only one observation. The chain employs TRBV12-3 or TRBV12-4 and TRBJ2-5; tentative D call: TRBD1 (7 bases). CDR3 length equals 13 residues. V lost 6 bases, J lost 2 bases, and 10 bases lay in between. Here the CDR3 DNA reads TGTGCCAGCAGGGCGGGACAGCAAGAGACCCAGTACTTC. It yields the protein CASRAGQQETQYF.

This chain links TRBV18 with TRBJ2-7, with TRBD2 identical over 7 bases. The CDR3 loop spans 15 amino acids. J was trimmed by 6 bases and V by 3 bases; bases with no gene match: 11. Germline CDR1 is KGHSH and CDR2 is LQKENI. The CDR3, as DNA: TGTGCCAGCTCACCCCCTGGGGGGGGAGTCTTCGAGCAGTACTTC. It is translated as CASSPPGGGVFEQYF.

J is TRBJ2-3 and V is TRBV2, with D maybe TRBD2 (6 bases). V lost 2 bases and J lost 0, with 15 bases in between. This CDR3 is 17 amino acids long. Germline-derived CDR1 and CDR2 are SNHLY and FYNNEI. The CDR3 nucleotides read TGTGCCAGCAGTGAATGGGGAGCGGGCACTAGCACAGATACGCAGTATTTT. As protein: CASSEWGAGTSTDTQYF.

This clone was picked up one time. V gene TRBV4-1 combines with J gene TRBJ2-5; 9 bases fit TRBD2. The J segment lost 0 bases and the V segment lost 1 base, leaving 3 bases of the junction unmatched. The CDR3 covers 16 residues. Germline values: CDR1 MGHRA, CDR2 YSYEKL. The CDR3 region is CASSQVASGDQETQYF. CDR3 DNA: TGCGCCAGCAGCCAAGTGGCTAGCGGGGACCAAGAGACCCAGTACTTC.

The chain carries TRBV9 and TRBJ1-6, with 9 bases fitting TRBD1. The CDR3 has 14 residues. Per germline, CDR1 SGDLS and CDR2 YYNGEE. J was trimmed by 8 bases and V by 3 bases; bases with no gene match: 3. The CDR3 DNA is TGTGCCAGCAGCGAGAGGGACAGGGATTCACCCCTCCACTTT. It specifies CASSERDRDSPLHF.

V usage is TRBV25-1 and J usage is TRBJ2-3, with a possible D match to TRBD1 (5 bases). The germline CDR1 and CDR2 sequences are MGHDK and SYGVNS. Trimming shortened V by 5 bases and J by 1 base, and 10 bases separated the two germline ends. CDR3 length: 14 amino acids. CDR3: CASSSGARTDTQYF. The CDR3, as DNA: TGTGCCAGCAGTTCTGGGGCACGCACAGATACGCAGTATTTT.

The chain employs TRBV11-1 and TRBJ2-7; the match to TRBD1 covers 10 bases. This CDR3 is 15 amino acids long. The germline CDR1 and CDR2 sequences are SGHAT and FQDESV (reference sequence). The J segment lost 5 bases and the V segment lost 5 bases, leaving 9 bases of the junction unmatched. The CDR3 DNA reads TGTGCCAGCAGCCGAACCGGGACAGGGGTCCACGAGCAGTACTTC. This sequence encodes CASSRTGTGVHEQYF.

This clone was counted only a few times. The V call is TRBV9, the J call TRBJ2-7; the D gene is possibly TRBD2 (7 bases). Per germline, CDR1 SGDLS and CDR2 YYNGEE. V was clipped by 4 bases and J by 3 bases, with 14 bases between them. The CDR3 spans 14 residues. CDR3 in DNA: TGTGCCAGCAGCCTCGAGGGGGGGCACTACGAGCAGTACTTC. Translating gives CASSLEGGHYEQYF.